This TCR beta chain comes out of a study of blood T cell repertoires in COVID-19. The overall study: The samples span acute and convalescent COVID-19 from the United States, Italy and Spain. T cells, B-cell-depleted T cells, or PBMCs provided the cDNA or gDNA that served as material.

Between the trimmed V and J ends, which lost 0 bases and 5 bases, there was a span of 15 bases. CDR1 and CDR2 (germline): SGHRS, YFSETQ. This CDR3 is built from 16 residues. Authors' methods: Amplification of reference gene primers was used by the study to estimate nucleated cell counts. The table came from immunoSEQ multiplex PCR; TCRdb's copy has only in-frame clones and leaves some out. That table is the source of V, J and clone size, and D and trimming were worked out from the DNA. The sample shows 300,000 or so clones, more than 75% of them seen only once. This rearrangement joins TRBV5-1 to TRBJ2-1, with D tentatively TRBD2 (5 bases). The sample consisted of peripheral blood. This clonotype was obtained from a man aged 65 to 85 with acute or convalescent COVID-19. This CDR3 is CASSLAPGSDHNEQFF. The DNA for the CDR3 is TGCGCCAGCAGCTTGGCCCCGGGGTCTGATCACAATGAGCAGTTCTTC.